Following are 3 T cell receptor beta chains from one sample sequenced in a study of blood T cell repertoires in COVID-19. The protocol was immunoSEQ multiplex PCR, while the TCRdb copy is restricted to in-frame clones and leaves out a portion. Here the sample spans roughly 95,000 clones, roughly four fifths being singletons. Sequences were obtained from peripheral blood. The receptors derive from a human donor in a cohort sampled during active COVID-19.

The chain carries TRBV6-5 and TRBJ2-4; D not certain. Germline CDR1 is MNHEY and CDR2 is SVGAGI. The length of the CDR3 is 15 residues. Trimming took 6 bases from V and 3 from J, leaving 15 bases between them. The CDR3 protein is CASRGLTTGKNIQYF. The CDR3 nucleotides are TGTGCCAGCAGGGGTCTCACGACGGGCAAAAACATTCAGTACTTC.

This clone has more than one count but fewer than ten. This chain connects TRBV29-1 to TRBJ1-1; 10 bases map to TRBD1. Trimming removed 7 bases from V and 3 bases from J; junction bases left unmatched: 5. Germline CDR1 and CDR2: SQVTM and ANQGSEA. This CDR3 spans 13 amino acids. CDR3 sequence: CSGRGQGYTEAFF. CDR3 DNA sequence: TGCAGCGGCCGGGGACAGGGGTACACTGAAGCTTTCTTT. Variable domain in full (rest from reference TRBV29-1 and TRBJ1-1): SAVISQKPSRDICQRGTSLTIQCQVDSQVTMMFWYRQQPGQSLTLIATANQGSEATYESGFVIDKFPISRPNLTFSTLTVSNMSPEDSSIYLCSGRGQGYTEAFFGQGTRLTVV.

The chain couples TRBV4-3 to TRBJ1-1; 7 bases match TRBD1. The CDR3 is 15 residues long. The ends lost 3 bases at V and 12 bases at J; junction bases unmatched: 16. The germline CDR1 and CDR2 sequences are LGHNA and YSLEER. In nucleotides, the CDR3 is TGCGCCAGCAGCCACGTTTTCCCCCGGGACAGAAGGACTTTCTTT. Translating it yields CASSHVFPRDRRTFF.